Listed below are T cell receptor beta chains from one sample, sequenced in a study of cytomegalovirus exposure and HLA in healthy donors. TCRdb's table, derived via immunoSEQ multiplex PCR, lists solely in-frame clones and lacks some. The sample consists of roughly 140,000 clones, about 75% of them appearing once. The sample taken for sequencing was PBMCs. The receptors were gathered from a man in his late teens or twenties in good health and CMV-seronegative. Both conserved end residues are part of each CDR3. D genes are given only for firm matches. Only part of the rows carry a size: once, few, many, or a class if the clone is expanded.

clone size	J gene	D gene	V gene	CDR3 DNA	CDR3 protein
NA	TRBJ2-7	TRBD1	TRBV7-9	TGTGCCAGCAGCTCGCGGGACAGGGGTGCCTACGAGCAGTACTTC	CASSSRDRGAYEQYF
NA	TRBJ2-3	NA	TRBV6-5	TGTGCCAGCAGTTACGTTCTTGGTAGAGATACGCAGTATTTT	CASSYVLGRDTQYF
NA	TRBJ1-6	TRBD1	TRBV7-6	TGTGCCAGCAGCTTAACAGGGGGTCAGAATTCACCCCTCCACTTT	CASSLTGGQNSPLHF
NA	TRBJ2-1	TRBD1	TRBV7-9	TGTGCCAGCAGCCACCGGGACAGCCCCTACAATGAGCAGTTCTTC	CASSHRDSPYNEQFF
few	TRBJ2-5	TRBD2	TRBV30	TGTGCCTGGAGTGTACTAGCGGGGGCCCAAGAGACCCAGTACTTC	CAWSVLAGAQETQYF
NA	TRBJ1-2	NA	TRBV2	TGTGCCAGCAGTGAGGGCGCAGGACTCTTCTATGGCTACACCTTC	CASSEGAGLFYGYTF
NA	TRBJ2-7	TRBD2	TRBV5-6	TGTGCCAGCAGCCAACTAGGGACTAGCGGGACCTACGAGCAGTACTTC	CASSQLGTSGTYEQYF
NA	TRBJ1-3	TRBD1	TRBV6-1	TGTGCCAGCAGTGAAGCGGGGACAGCTGGAAACACCATATATTTT	CASSEAGTAGNTIYF
few	TRBJ1-5	NA	TRBV15	TGTGCCACCAGCAGAGATTTAGGCAGGGCTCAGCCCCAGCATTTT	CATSRDLGRAQPQHF
NA	TRBJ2-2	NA	TRBV19	TGTGCCAGTAGTATAGGAGGAGGGCGGACCGGGGAGCTGTTTTTT	CASSIGGGRTGELFF
NA	TRBJ2-7	NA	TRBV15	TGTGCCACCAGCAGAGAGGGGGGGGGCGGGAGTCGATCCTACGAGCAGTACTTC	CATSREGGGGSRSYEQYF
NA	TRBJ2-2	TRBD2	TRBV18	TGTGCCAGCTCACCAAGGTTGGGGGCTAGCGGGGCCAACACCGGGGAGCTGTTTTTT	CASSPRLGASGANTGELFF
NA	TRBJ2-3	TRBD2	TRBV5-1	TGCGCCAGCAGCTTGGGGGAAGGAGCGGGGAACACAGATACGCAGTATTTT	CASSLGEGAGNTDTQYF
NA	TRBJ1-2	NA	TRBV30	TGTGCCTGGAGTGCACAGATTAAGGATGGCTACACCTTC	CAWSAQIKDGYTF
NA	TRBJ2-2	TRBD1	TRBV27	TGTGCCAGCAGTCCCTTGACAGGGGGGGACACCGGGGAGCTGTTTTTT	CASSPLTGGDTGELFF
NA	TRBJ2-1	NA	TRBV9	TGTGCCAGCAACCCGACCGGGCGGGCAAACAATGAGCAGTTCTTC	CASNPTGRANNEQFF
NA	TRBJ1-1	NA	TRBV7-8	TGTGCCAGCAGCTGCCCCGGGTCGAACACTGAAGCTTTCTTT	CASSCPGSNTEAFF
NA	TRBJ1-1	TRBD1	TRBV28	TGTGCCAGCAGTCAAGGGGGCACCCGGTATGCTTTCTTT	CASSQGGTRYAFF
NA	TRBJ2-1	TRBD2	TRBV27	TGTGCCAGCAGTTTATCGACTAGCGGGTATTACAATGAGCAGTTCTTC	CASSLSTSGYYNEQFF
once	TRBJ2-7	TRBD2	TRBV5-1	TGCGCCAGCAGCTTGTCTAGCGGCTACGAGCAGTACTTC	CASSLSSGYEQYF
few	TRBJ2-2	TRBD1	TRBV4-2	TGTGCCAGCAGCCAAGACCCACAGGGGGCGGTCACCGGGGAGCTGTTTTTT	CASSQDPQGAVTGELFF
few	TRBJ2-7	TRBD2	TRBV10-1	TGCGCCAGCAGTGCGGGACTAGCGGGAGGTGGCCACGAGCAGTACTTC	CASSAGLAGGGHEQYF